Reported below is one T cell receptor beta chain. Generated by immunoSEQ multiplex PCR, the TCRdb table keeps only in-frame clones and is missing some. The table has some 240,000 clones, around 83% seen once; the top ten hold less than 6%. The data were obtained in a study of blood T cell repertoires in COVID-19. Across the study: Sources were T cells, B-cell-depleted T cells, or PBMCs; the material itself was cDNA or gDNA.

With 4 bases clipped from V and 2 bases from J, the junction kept 11 bases outside the gene matches. Germline CDR1 is SGHDT and CDR2 is YYEEEE. There are 16 residues in the CDR3. Material for sequencing was peripheral blood. The sequence was collected from a woman between 70 and 85 years old with COVID-19, enrolled during active disease. The chain recombines TRBV5-6 with TRBJ1-2, with 7 bases aligning to TRBD1. CDR3 in amino acids: CASSVDRKALNYGYTF. The CDR3 DNA sequence: TGTGCCAGCAGCGTGGACAGGAAGGCCTTAAACTATGGCTACACCTTC.